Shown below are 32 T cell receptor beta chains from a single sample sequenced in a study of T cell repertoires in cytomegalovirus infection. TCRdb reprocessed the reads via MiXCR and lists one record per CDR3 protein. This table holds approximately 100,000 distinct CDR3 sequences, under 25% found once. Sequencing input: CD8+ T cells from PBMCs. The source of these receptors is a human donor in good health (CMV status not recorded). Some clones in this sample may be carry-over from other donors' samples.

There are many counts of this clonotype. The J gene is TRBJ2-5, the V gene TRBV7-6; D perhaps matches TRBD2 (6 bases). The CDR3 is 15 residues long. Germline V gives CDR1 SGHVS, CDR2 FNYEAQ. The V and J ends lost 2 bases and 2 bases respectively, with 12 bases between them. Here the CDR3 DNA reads TGTGCCAGCAGCTTATGGGGACTTCAACAAGAGACCCAGTACTTC. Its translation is CASSLWGLQQETQYF.

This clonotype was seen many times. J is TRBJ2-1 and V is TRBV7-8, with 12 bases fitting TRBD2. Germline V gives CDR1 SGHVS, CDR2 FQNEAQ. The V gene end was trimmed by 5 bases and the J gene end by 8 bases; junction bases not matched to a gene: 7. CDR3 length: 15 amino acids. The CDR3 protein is CASSLTLAGGDEQFF. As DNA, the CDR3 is TGTGCCAGCAGCCTAACACTAGCGGGGGGAGATGAGCAGTTCTTC.

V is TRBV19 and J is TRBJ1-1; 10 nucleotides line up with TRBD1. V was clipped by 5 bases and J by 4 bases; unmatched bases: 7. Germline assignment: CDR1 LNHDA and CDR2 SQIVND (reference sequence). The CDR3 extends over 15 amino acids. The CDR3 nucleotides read TGTGCCAGTAGTCCCCGGACAGGGGGGACCACTGAAGCTTTCTTT. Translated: CASSPRTGGTTEAFF. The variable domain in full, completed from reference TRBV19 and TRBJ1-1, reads DGGITQSPKYLFRKEGQNVTLSCEQNLNHDAMYWYRQDPGQGLRLIYYSQIVNDFQKGDIAEGYSVSREKKESFPLTVTSAQKNPTAFYLCASSPRTGGTTEAFFGQGTRLTVV.

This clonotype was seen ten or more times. The CDR3 DNA reads as TGTGCCAGTAGTGATTGGGGTTTGAACACTGAAGCTTTCTTT. As protein: CASSDWGLNTEAFF. This chain uses TRBV19 with TRBJ1-1; no clear D. V was cut by 5 bases and J by 0 bases, with 10 bases left in between. The CDR3 spans 14 residues. CDR1 and CDR2 from the germline V gene are LNHDA and SQIVND (reference sequence).

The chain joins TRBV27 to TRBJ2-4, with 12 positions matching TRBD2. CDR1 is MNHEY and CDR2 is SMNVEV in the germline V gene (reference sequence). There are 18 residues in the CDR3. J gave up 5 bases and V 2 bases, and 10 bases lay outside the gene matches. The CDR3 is CASSLVWLAGGRENIQYF. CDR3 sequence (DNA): TGTGCCAGCAGTTTAGTCTGGCTAGCGGGAGGGCGGGAAAACATTCAGTACTTC.

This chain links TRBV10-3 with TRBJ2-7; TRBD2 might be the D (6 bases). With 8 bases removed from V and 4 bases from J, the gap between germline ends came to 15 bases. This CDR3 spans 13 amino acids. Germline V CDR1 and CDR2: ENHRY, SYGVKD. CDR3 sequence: CAIAGIKQYEQYF. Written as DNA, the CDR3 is TGTGCCATCGCGGGGATTAAACAATACGAGCAGTACTTC.

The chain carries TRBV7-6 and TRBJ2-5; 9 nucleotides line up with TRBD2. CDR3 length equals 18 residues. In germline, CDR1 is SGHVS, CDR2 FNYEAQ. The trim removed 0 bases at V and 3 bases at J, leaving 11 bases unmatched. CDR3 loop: CASSLALSLAGSKETQYF. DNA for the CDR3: TGTGCCAGCAGCTTAGCCCTCTCCCTAGCGGGGAGCAAAGAGACCCAGTACTTC.

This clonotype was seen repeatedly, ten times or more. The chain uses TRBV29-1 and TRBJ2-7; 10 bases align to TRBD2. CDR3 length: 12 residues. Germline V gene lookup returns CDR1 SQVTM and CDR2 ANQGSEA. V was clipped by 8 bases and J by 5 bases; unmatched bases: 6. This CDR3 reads CSSSSGSHEQYF. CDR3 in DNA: TGCAGCTCCTCTAGCGGGAGTCACGAGCAGTACTTC.

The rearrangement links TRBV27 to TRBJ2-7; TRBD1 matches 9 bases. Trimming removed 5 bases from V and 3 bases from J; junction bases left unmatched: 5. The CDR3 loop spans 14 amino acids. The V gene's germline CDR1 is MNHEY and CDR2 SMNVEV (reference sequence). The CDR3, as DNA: TGTGCCAGCAGTCGGACAGGGGAAGGCTACGAGCAGTACTTC. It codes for CASSRTGEGYEQYF.

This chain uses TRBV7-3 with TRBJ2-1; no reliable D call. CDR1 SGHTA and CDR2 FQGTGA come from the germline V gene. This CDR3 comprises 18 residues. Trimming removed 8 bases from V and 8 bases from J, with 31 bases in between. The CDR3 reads CASGPPWAELHRLDEQFF. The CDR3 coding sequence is TGTGCCAGCGGACCACCCTGGGCAGAACTTCATCGACTGGATGAGCAGTTCTTC.

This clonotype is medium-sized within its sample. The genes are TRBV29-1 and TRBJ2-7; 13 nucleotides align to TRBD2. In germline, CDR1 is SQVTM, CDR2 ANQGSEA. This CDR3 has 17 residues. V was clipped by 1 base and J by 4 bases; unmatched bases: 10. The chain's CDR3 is CSVEVVGETSGRYEQYF. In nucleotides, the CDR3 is TGCAGCGTTGAAGTAGTGGGCGAGACTAGCGGGAGGTACGAGCAGTACTTC.

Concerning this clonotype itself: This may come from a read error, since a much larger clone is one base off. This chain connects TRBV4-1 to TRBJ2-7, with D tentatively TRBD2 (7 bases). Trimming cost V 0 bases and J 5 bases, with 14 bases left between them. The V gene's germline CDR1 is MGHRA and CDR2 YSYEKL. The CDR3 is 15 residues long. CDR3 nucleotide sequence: TGCGCCAGCAGCCAAGATCTTGGGAGGGGGAACGAGCAGTACTTC. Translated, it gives CASSQDLGRGNEQYF.

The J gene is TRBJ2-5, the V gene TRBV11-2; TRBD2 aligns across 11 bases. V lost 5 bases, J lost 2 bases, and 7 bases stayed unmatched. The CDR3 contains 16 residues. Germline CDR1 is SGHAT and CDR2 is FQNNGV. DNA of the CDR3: TGTGCCAGCAGCCCGGGACTAGCGGAGCTACAAGAGACCCAGTACTTC. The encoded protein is CASSPGLAELQETQYF.

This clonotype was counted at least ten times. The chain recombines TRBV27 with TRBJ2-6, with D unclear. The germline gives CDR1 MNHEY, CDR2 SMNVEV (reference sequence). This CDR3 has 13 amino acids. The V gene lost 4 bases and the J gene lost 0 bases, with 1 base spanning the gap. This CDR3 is CASSYSGANVLTF. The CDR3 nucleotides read TGTGCCAGCAGTTACTCTGGGGCCAACGTCCTGACTTTC. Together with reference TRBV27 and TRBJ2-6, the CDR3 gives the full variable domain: EAQVTQNPRYLITVTGKKLTVTCSQNMNHEYMSWYRQDPGLGLRQIYYSMNVEVTDKGDVPEGYKVSRKEKRNFPLILESPSPNQTSLYFCASSYSGANVLTFGAGSRLTVL.

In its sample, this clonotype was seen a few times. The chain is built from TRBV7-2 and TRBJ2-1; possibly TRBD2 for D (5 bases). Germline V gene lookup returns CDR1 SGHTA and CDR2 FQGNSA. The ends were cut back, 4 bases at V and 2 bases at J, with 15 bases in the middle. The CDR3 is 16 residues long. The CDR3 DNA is TGTGCCAGCAGCTCCACTTCGGGGTTGGCCTACAATGAGCAGTTCTTC. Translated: CASSSTSGLAYNEQFF.

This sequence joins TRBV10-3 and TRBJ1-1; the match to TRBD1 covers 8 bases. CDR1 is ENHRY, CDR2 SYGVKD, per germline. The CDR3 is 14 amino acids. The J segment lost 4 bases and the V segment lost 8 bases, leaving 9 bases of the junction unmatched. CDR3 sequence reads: CAISEDRASTEAFF. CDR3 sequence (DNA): TGTGCCATCTCAGAGGACAGGGCCAGCACTGAAGCTTTCTTT.

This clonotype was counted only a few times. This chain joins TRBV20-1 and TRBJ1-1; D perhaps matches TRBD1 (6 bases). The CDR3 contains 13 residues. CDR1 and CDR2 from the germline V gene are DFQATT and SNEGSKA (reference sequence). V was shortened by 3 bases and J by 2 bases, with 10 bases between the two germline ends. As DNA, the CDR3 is TGCAGTGCTAGCCCGACAGGAAACACTGAAGCTTTCTTT. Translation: CSASPTGNTEAFF.

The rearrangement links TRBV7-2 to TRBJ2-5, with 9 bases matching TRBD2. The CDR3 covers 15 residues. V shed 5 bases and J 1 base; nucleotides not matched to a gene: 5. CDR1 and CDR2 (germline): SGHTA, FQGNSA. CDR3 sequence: CASSPSSGVQETQYF. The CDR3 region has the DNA TGTGCCAGCAGCCCGTCTAGCGGGGTCCAAGAGACCCAGTACTTC.

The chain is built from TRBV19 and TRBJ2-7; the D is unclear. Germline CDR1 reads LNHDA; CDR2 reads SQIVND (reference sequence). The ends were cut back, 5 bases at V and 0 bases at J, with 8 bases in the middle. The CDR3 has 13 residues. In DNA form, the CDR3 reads TGTGCCAGTAGTTTTGCCACCTCCTACGAGCAGTACTTC. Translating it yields CASSFATSYEQYF.

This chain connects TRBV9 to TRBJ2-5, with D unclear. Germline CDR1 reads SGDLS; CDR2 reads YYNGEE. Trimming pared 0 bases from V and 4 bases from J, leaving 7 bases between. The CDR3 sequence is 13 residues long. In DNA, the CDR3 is TGTGCCAGCAGCGTAGAAGGTCTAGAGACCCAGTACTTC. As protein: CASSVEGLETQYF.

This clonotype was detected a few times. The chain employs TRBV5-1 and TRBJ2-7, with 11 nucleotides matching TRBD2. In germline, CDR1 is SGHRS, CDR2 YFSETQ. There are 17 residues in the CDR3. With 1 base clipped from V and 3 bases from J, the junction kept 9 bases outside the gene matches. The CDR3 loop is CASSLTSGSSLNYEQYF. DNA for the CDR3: TGCGCCAGCAGCTTGACTAGCGGGAGCAGTTTAAACTACGAGCAGTACTTC.

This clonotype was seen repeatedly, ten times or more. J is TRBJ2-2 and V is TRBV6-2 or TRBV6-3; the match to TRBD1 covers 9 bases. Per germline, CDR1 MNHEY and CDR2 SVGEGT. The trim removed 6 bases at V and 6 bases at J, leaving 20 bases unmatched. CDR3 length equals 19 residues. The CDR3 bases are TGTGCCAGCAGCCGGACCCCGACAGGGGGATTTCTTGGGGCCGGGGAGCTGTTTTTT. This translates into CASSRTPTGGFLGAGELFF.

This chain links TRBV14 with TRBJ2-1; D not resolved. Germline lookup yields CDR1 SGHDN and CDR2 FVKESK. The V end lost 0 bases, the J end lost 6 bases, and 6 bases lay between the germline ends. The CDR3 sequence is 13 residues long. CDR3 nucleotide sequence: TGTGCCAGCAGCCAAGAGGTGGGCAATGAGCAGTTCTTC. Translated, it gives CASSQEVGNEQFF.

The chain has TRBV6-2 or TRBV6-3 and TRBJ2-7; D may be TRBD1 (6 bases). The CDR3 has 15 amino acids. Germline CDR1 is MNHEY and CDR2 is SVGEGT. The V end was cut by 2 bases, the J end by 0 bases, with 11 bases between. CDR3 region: CASSYRQESSYEQYF. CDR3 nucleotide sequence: TGTGCCAGCAGTTACAGACAGGAGAGCTCCTACGAGCAGTACTTC.

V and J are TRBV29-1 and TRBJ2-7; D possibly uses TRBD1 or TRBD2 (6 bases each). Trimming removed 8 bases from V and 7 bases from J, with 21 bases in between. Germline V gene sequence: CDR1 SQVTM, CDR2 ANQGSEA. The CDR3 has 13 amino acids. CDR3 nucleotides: TGCAGCATTAGGACGGGGGCCGCGGGGGAGCAGTACTTC. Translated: CSIRTGAAGEQYF.

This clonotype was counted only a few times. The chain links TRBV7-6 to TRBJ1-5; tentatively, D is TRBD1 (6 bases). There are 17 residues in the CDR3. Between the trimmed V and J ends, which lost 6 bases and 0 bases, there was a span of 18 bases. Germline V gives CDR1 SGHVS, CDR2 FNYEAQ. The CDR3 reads CASSASQGPSSNQPQHF. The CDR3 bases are TGTGCCAGCAGTGCGTCCCAGGGGCCCTCTAGCAATCAGCCCCAGCATTTT. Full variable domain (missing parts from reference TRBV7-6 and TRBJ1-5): GAGVSQSPRYKVTKRGQDVALRCDPISGHVSLYWYRQALGQGPEFLTYFNYEAQQDKSGLPNDRFSAERPEGSISTLTIQRTEQRDSAMYRCASSASQGPSSNQPQHFGDGTRLSIL.

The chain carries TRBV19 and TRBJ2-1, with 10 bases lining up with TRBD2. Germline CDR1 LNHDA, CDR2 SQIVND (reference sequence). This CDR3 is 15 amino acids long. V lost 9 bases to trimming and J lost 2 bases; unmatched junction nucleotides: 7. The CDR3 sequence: CASPPGLAAYNEQFF. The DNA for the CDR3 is TGTGCCAGCCCCCCCGGACTAGCGGCCTACAATGAGCAGTTCTTC. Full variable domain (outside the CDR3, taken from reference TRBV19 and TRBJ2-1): DGGITQSPKYLFRKEGQNVTLSCEQNLNHDAMYWYRQDPGQGLRLIYYSQIVNDFQKGDIAEGYSVSREKKESFPLTVTSAQKNPTAFYLCASPPGLAAYNEQFFGPGTRLTVL.

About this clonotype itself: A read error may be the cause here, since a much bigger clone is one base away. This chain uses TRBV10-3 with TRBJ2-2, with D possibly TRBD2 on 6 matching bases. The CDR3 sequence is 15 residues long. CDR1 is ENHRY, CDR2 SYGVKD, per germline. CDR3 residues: CAVSESTEGTGELFF. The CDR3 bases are TGTGCCGTCAGTGAGTCGACGGAGGGGACCGGGGAGCTGTTTTTT.

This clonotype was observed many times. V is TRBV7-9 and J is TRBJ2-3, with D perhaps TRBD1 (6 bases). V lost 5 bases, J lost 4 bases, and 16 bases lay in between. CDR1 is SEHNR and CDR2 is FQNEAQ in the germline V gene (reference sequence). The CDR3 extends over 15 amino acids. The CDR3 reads CASSLRTEVPDTQYF. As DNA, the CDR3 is TGTGCCAGCAGCCTCCGGACAGAAGTTCCAGATACGCAGTATTTT.

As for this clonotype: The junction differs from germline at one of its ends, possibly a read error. The CDR3 loop is CASTGGYTRYF. The CDR3 bases are TGTGCCAGCACCGGGGGTTATACGCGGTATTTT. The gene calls are TRBV28 and TRBJ2-3; TRBD2 might be the D (6 bases). This CDR3 region has 11 residues. CDR1 is MDHEN and CDR2 is SYDVKM in the germline V gene. The whole variable domain, remainder taken from reference TRBV28 and TRBJ2-3, is DVKVTQSSRYLVKRTGEKVFLECVQDMDHENMFWYRQDPGLGLRLIYFSYDVKMKEKGDIPEGYSVSREKKERFSLILESASTNQTSMYLCASTGGYTRYFGPGTRLTVL.

The chain's CDR3 is CASSVGQTNYGYTF. The CDR3 nucleotides read TGTGCCAGCAGTGTGGGACAGACTAACTATGGCTACACCTTC. The chain has TRBV6-5 and TRBJ1-2; 7 bases align to TRBD1. The CDR3 loop spans 14 amino acids. Looked up from germline, CDR1 is MNHEY and CDR2 is SVGAGI. Trimming cost V 5 bases and J 0 bases; bases outside gene matches: 3.

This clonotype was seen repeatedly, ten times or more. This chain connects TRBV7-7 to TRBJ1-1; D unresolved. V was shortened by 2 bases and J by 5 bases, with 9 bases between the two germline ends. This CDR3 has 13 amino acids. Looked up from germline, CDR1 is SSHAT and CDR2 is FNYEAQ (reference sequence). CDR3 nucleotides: TGTGCCAGCAGCTTATTCCCGGGAACTGAAGCTTTCTTT. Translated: CASSLFPGTEAFF.